This T cell receptor (beta chain) comes out of a study of blood T cell repertoires in COVID-19. Across the study: Sites across the United States, Italy and Spain contributed samples from acute and convalescent COVID-19. PBMCs, B-cell-depleted T cells, or T cells were the source of the cDNA or gDNA that made up the material.

Original analysis: Reference gene primer amplification gave nucleated cell count estimates. TCRdb keeps only in-frame clones here, not all; method: immunoSEQ multiplex PCR. The DNA was the basis for D and trimming; V, J and clone size are from that table. The data hold over 250,000 clones, with around 85% observed a single time. Germline trimming cut 3 bases from V and 10 bases from J; bases unmatched to any gene: 10. The CDR3 length is 15 residues. Germline CDR1 is SGHRS and CDR2 is YFSETQ. This clone has more than one count but fewer than ten. The clonotype originates from a woman between 65 and 79 years old with acute or convalescent COVID-19. The source material was peripheral blood. The J gene is TRBJ1-6, the V gene TRBV5-1, with TRBD1 identical over 7 bases. Here the CDR3 reads CASSSLGGQLSPLHF. CDR3 in DNA: TGCGCCAGCAGCTCTCTTGGGGGACAGTTATCACCCCTCCACTTT.